The 18 T cell receptor beta chains reported below all come from one sample, sequenced in a study of cytomegalovirus exposure and HLA in healthy donors. PCR employed 60 Vbeta and 13 Jbeta primers. TCRdb's copy holds only in-frame clones and misses some; the assay was immunoSEQ multiplex PCR. The sample has about 130,000 clones, about 68% seen once. The source material was PBMCs. All receptors derive from a human donor in good health.

This chain links TRBV2 with TRBJ2-7, with D possibly matching TRBD2 (6 bases). In germline, CDR1 is SNHLY, CDR2 FYNNEI. V was pared by 5 bases and J by 5 bases, with 22 bases between. This CDR3 is 16 amino acids long. This CDR3 reads CASSLRRGQGSNEQYF. DNA for the CDR3: TGTGCCAGCAGTCTTCGGAGGGGCCAGGGCAGCAACGAGCAGTACTTC.

This clone was seen a handful of times. The chain employs TRBV11-3 and TRBJ2-7, with D perhaps matching TRBD1 (5 bases). There are 13 residues in the CDR3. Trimming removed 0 bases from V and 7 bases from J, with 10 bases in between. Per germline, CDR1 SGHNT and CDR2 YENEEA. CDR3 amino acids: CASSLDRAREQYF. The CDR3 DNA reads as TGTGCCAGCAGCTTAGACAGGGCGAGGGAGCAGTACTTC. The full variable domain, rest sourced from reference TRBV11-3 and TRBJ2-7, is EAGVVQSPRYKIIEKKQPVAFWCNPISGHNTLYWYLQNLGQGPELLIRYENEEAVDDSQLPKDRFSAERLKGVDSTLKIQPAELGDSAVYLCASSLDRAREQYFGPGTRLTVT.

V is TRBV7-9 and J is TRBJ2-4, with no clear D. This CDR3 region has 15 residues. The germline V and J ends were trimmed by 5 bases and 0 bases, with 11 bases remaining between them. Germline assignment: CDR1 SEHNR and CDR2 FQNEAQ (reference sequence). CDR3: CASSPARPAKNIQYF. The CDR3 DNA sequence: TGTGCCAGCAGCCCAGCGCGCCCAGCCAAAAACATTCAGTACTTC.

V and J are TRBV6-1 and TRBJ2-1; 9 bases match TRBD2. The germline V gene has CDR1 MNHNS and CDR2 SASEGT. Germline trimming cut 3 bases from V and 5 bases from J; bases unmatched to any gene: 8. CDR3 length equals 16 residues. The CDR3: CASSDTLAGLNNEQFF. CDR3 nucleotide sequence: TGTGCCAGCAGTGATACCCTAGCGGGACTAAACAATGAGCAGTTCTTC.

This clone was observed a handful of times. The rearrangement links TRBV4-1 to TRBJ2-7; TRBD2 aligns across 7 bases. V shed 5 bases and J 4 bases; nucleotides not matched to a gene: 5. Per the germline V gene, CDR1 is MGHRA and CDR2 is YSYEKL. The CDR3 runs 13 residues. The CDR3 region is CASSSGGSYEQYF. In DNA form, the CDR3 reads TGCGCCAGCAGCTCCGGGGGGAGTTACGAGCAGTACTTC.

J is TRBJ2-1 and V is TRBV5-5; tentative D call: TRBD2 (6 bases). V lost 0 bases to trimming and J lost 8 bases, with 18 bases between them. The CDR3 contains 16 residues. CDR1 is SGHKS and CDR2 is YYEKEE in the germline V gene (reference sequence). The CDR3 spells CASSLEGLLPRYEQFF. The DNA of the CDR3 is TGTGCCAGCAGCTTGGAGGGACTGCTGCCGCGTTATGAGCAGTTCTTC.

The rearrangement links TRBV20-1 to TRBJ2-5; no definite D call. Between the trimmed V and J ends, which lost 0 bases and 4 bases, there was a span of 3 bases. CDR3 length equals 11 residues. Germline CDR1 is DFQATT and CDR2 is SNEGSKA (reference sequence). The CDR3 DNA reads TGCAGTGCTAGAGAGAGAGAGACCCAGTACTTC. Amino acid sequence: CSARERETQYF.

This sequence joins TRBV29-1 and TRBJ2-5; TRBD2 might be the D (6 bases). Germline V lookup: CDR1 SQVTM, CDR2 ANQGSEA. The ends were cut back, 4 bases at V and 5 bases at J, with 14 bases in the middle. The CDR3 is 13 amino acids. CDR3 residues: CSVGGGSRETQYF. The CDR3 DNA follows: TGCAGCGTTGGCGGAGGGTCCCGGGAGACCCAGTACTTC.

The chain recombines TRBV7-2 with TRBJ2-2; a possible D gene is TRBD2 (6 bases). Germline CDR1 reads SGHTA; CDR2 reads FQGNSA. The germline V and J ends were trimmed by 5 bases and 0 bases, with 10 bases remaining between them. The CDR3 covers 15 residues. The CDR3 loop reads CASSRQRANTGELFF. CDR3 nucleotides: TGTGCCAGCAGCCGACAGCGGGCGAACACCGGGGAGCTGTTTTTT. Full variable domain (remainder filled in from reference TRBV7-2 and TRBJ2-2): GAGVSQSPSNKVTEKGKDVELRCDPISGHTALYWYRQSLGQGLEFLIYFQGNSAPDKSGLPSDRFSAERTGGSVSTLTIQRTQQEDSAVYLCASSRQRANTGELFFGEGSRLTVL.

This clone was observed a few times. The chain combines TRBV2 with TRBJ2-6, with D perhaps TRBD1 (5 bases). Germline V gene data show CDR1 as SNHLY and CDR2 as FYNNEI. This CDR3 is 15 amino acids long. V was pared by 1 base and J by 2 bases, with 6 bases between. In DNA, the CDR3 is TGTGCCAGCAGTGAAGAAGGGGCTGGGGCCAACGTCCTGACTTTC. Amino acids: CASSEEGAGANVLTF.

The V call is TRBV28, the J call TRBJ1-3; TRBD1 might be the D (5 bases). The CDR3 loop spans 11 amino acids. V was pared by 6 bases and J by 10 bases, with 10 bases between. Germline V gene sequence: CDR1 MDHEN, CDR2 SYDVKM. The DNA of the CDR3 is TGTGCCAGCAGATCGACAGAAACCATATATTTT. This codes for CASRSTETIYF.

The chain carries TRBV28 and TRBJ1-2; perhaps TRBD1 as D (5 bases). Looked up from germline, CDR1 is MDHEN and CDR2 is SYDVKM. CDR3 length: 14 amino acids. The V gene lost 4 bases and the J gene lost 4 bases, with 13 bases spanning the gap. The CDR3: CASSSLGTAYGYTF. In DNA form, the CDR3 reads TGTGCCAGCAGTTCCCTCGGGACTGCCTATGGCTACACCTTC.

This chain's CDR3 is CASSPGDRGLNEQFF. The CDR3 nucleotides are TGTGCCAGCAGCCCCGGGGACAGGGGCCTCAATGAGCAGTTCTTC. The chain links TRBV11-3 to TRBJ2-1, with 10 bases matching TRBD1. Germline V gene sequence: CDR1 SGHNT, CDR2 YENEEA. V gave up 5 bases and J gave up 6 bases; unmatched junction bases: 7. The CDR3 runs to 15 residues.

The chain carries TRBV6-5 and TRBJ1-1; 8 bases map to TRBD1. CDR1 is MNHEY, CDR2 SVGAGI, per germline. The CDR3 covers 14 residues. Losses at the gene ends were 4 bases for V and 7 bases for J; bases not matched to a gene: 8. The CDR3 sequence is CASSSGTGLFEAFF. In DNA, the CDR3 is TGTGCCAGCAGTTCCGGGACAGGCCTTTTTGAAGCTTTCTTT.

This chain joins TRBV28 and TRBJ2-7; the match to TRBD1 covers 9 bases. The CDR3 totals 15 residues. With 6 bases clipped from V and 4 bases from J, the junction kept 10 bases outside the gene matches. The germline V gene encodes CDR1 MDHEN and CDR2 SYDVKM. CDR3 loop: CASSSQGALGYEQYF. The CDR3 DNA follows: TGTGCCAGCAGCTCACAGGGGGCTTTGGGGTACGAGCAGTACTTC.

The chain uses TRBV2 and TRBJ2-7; no reliable D call. The V gene's germline CDR1 is SNHLY and CDR2 FYNNEI. V lost 7 bases and J lost 3, with 7 bases in between. The CDR3 spans 11 residues. The CDR3 nucleotides are TGTGCCAGCACAGATCGCTACGAGCAGTACTTC. The encoded protein is CASTDRYEQYF.

This clone was seen only a few times. DNA of the CDR3: TGTGCCAGCAGCTCGGACAGGGAGGAAGTGCAGTACTTC. It is translated as CASSSDREEVQYF. V usage is TRBV5-4 and J usage is TRBJ2-7; 8 nucleotides match TRBD1. CDR1 SGHNT and CDR2 YYREEE come from the germline V gene (reference sequence). The CDR3 has 13 residues. Trimming removed 3 bases from V and 9 bases from J; junction bases left unmatched: 8.

The V and J genes are TRBV29-1 and TRBJ2-2, with D uncertain. This CDR3 has 13 amino acids. V shed 3 bases and J shed 1 base, with 6 bases lying between them. Germline CDR1 reads SQVTM; CDR2 reads ANQGSEA. CDR3 coding DNA: TGCAGCGTTGACGAGAGGAACACCGGGGAGCTGTTTTTT. Encoded protein: CSVDERNTGELFF.